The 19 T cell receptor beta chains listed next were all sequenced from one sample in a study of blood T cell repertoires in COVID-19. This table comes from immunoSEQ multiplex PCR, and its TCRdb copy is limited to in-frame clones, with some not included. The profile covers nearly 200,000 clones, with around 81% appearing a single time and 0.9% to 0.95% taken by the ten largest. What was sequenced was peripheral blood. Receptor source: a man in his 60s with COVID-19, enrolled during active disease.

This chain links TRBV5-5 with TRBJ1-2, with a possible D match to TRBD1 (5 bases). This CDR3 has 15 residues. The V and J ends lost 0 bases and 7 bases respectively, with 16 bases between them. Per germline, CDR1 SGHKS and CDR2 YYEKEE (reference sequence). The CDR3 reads CASSLAWAGRGGYTF. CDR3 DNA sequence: TGTGCCAGCAGCTTGGCCTGGGCGGGACGGGGTGGCTACACCTTC. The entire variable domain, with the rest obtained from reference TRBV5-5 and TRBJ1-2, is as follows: DAGVTQSPTHLIKTRGQQVTLRCSPISGHKSVSWYQQVLGQGPQFIFQYYEKEERGRGNFPDRFSARQFPNYSSELNVNALLLGDSALYLCASSLAWAGRGGYTFGSGTRLTVV.

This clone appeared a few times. The CDR3 DNA follows: TGCGCCATCTACCGGGACAGAGACTCTAACTATGGCTACACCTTC. Protein product: CAIYRDRDSNYGYTF. The V and J genes are TRBV10-2 and TRBJ1-2, with 7 bases lining up with TRBD1. The ends lost 10 bases at V and 0 bases at J; junction bases unmatched: 11. The CDR3 extends over 15 amino acids. The V gene's germline CDR1 is WSHSY and CDR2 SAAADI.

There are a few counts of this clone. The CDR3 nucleotides are TGTGCCAGCGCCCAACAGGGGGCAGGGCAGCCCCAGCATTTT. Encoded protein: CASAQQGAGQPQHF. The gene calls are TRBV2 and TRBJ1-5, with TRBD1 matching over 9 bases. In germline, CDR1 is SNHLY, CDR2 FYNNEI. J was trimmed by 7 bases and V by 8 bases; bases with no gene match: 9. CDR3 length: 14 amino acids.

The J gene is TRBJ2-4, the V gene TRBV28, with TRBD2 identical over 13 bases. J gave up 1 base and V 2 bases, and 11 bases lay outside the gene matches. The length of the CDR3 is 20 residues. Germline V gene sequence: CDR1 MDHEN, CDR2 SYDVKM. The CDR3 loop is CASSLSGGTSGIAAKNIQYF. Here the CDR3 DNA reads TGTGCCAGCAGTTTAAGCGGTGGGACTAGCGGGATTGCGGCCAAAAACATTCAGTACTTC.

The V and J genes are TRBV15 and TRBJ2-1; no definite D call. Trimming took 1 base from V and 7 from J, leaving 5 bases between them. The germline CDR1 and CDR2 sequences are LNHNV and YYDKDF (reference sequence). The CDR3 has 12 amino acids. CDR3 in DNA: TGTGCCACCAGCAGAGTCCTGAATGAGCAGTTCTTC. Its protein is CATSRVLNEQFF.

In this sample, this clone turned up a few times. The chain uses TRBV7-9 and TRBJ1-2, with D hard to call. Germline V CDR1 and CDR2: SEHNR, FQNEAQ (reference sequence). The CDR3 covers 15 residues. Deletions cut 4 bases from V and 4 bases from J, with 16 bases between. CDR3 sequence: CASSSPSVRAYGYTF. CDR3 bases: TGTGCCAGCAGCTCTCCTAGCGTTCGGGCCTATGGCTACACCTTC.

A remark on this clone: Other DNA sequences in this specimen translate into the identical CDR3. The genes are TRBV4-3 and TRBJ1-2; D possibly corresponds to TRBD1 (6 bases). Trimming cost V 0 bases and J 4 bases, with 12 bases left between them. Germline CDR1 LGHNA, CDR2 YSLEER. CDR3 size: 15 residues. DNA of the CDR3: TGCGCCAGCAGCCAAGATTTGACAGGCAGCTATGGCTACACCTTC. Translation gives CASSQDLTGSYGYTF.

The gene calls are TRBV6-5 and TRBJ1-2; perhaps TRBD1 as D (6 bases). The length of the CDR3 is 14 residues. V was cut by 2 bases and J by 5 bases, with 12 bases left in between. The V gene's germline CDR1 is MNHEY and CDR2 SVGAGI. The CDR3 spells CASSYDRFFYGYTF. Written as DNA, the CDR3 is TGTGCCAGCAGTTACGACAGGTTCTTTTATGGCTACACCTTC.

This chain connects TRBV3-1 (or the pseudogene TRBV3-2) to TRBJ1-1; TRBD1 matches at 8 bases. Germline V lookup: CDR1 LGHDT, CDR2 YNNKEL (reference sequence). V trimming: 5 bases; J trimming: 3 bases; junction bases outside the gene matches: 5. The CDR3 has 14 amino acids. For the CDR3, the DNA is TGTGCCAGCAGCTCAGGGGGCTGGTACACTGAAGCTTTCTTT. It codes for CASSSGGWYTEAFF.

The CDR3 spells CASRHQGAEGYTF. The DNA for the CDR3 is TGTGCCAGTAGGCATCAGGGGGCGGAGGGCTACACCTTC. The chain combines TRBV19 with TRBJ1-2; 8 bases line up with TRBD1. There are 13 residues in the CDR3. Germline loops: CDR1 LNHDA, CDR2 SQIVND (reference sequence). The junction had 8 bases not matched to a gene; V was cut back by 6 bases and J by 8 bases.

DNA for the CDR3: TGCGCCAGCAGGACAGGGTCGCGGAACACTGAAGCTTTCTTT. As protein: CASRTGSRNTEAFF. The chain is built from TRBV4-1 and TRBJ1-1; 7 nucleotides match TRBD1. The CDR3 contains 14 residues. Germline CDR1 MGHRA, CDR2 YSYEKL. Losses at the gene ends were 6 bases for V and 1 base for J; bases not matched to a gene: 5.

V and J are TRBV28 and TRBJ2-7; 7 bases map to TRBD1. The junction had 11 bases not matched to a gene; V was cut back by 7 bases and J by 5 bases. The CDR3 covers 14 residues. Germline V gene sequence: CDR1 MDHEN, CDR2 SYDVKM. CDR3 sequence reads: CASTAETGHHEQYF. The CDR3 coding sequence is TGTGCCAGCACCGCTGAGACAGGGCACCACGAGCAGTACTTC.

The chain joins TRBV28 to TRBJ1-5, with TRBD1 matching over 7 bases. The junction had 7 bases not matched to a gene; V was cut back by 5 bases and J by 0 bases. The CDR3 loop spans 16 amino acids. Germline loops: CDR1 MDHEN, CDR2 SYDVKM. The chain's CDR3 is CASSPRGQYSNQPQHF. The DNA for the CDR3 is TGTGCCAGCAGTCCCCGGGGACAGTATAGCAATCAGCCCCAGCATTTT. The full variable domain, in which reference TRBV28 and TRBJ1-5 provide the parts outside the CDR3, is DVKVTQSSRYLVKRTGEKVFLECVQDMDHENMFWYRQDPGLGLRLIYFSYDVKMKEKGDIPEGYSVSREKKERFSLILESASTNQTSMYLCASSPRGQYSNQPQHFGDGTRLSIL.

The CDR3: CASSRTGSFEKLFF. CDR3 coding DNA: TGCGCCAGCAGTCGGACAGGTAGTTTTGAAAAACTGTTTTTT. The chain carries TRBV4-1 and TRBJ1-4; 7 bases are a match to TRBD1. The CDR3 totals 14 residues. J gave up 7 bases and V 6 bases, and 8 bases lay outside the gene matches. Germline-derived CDR1 and CDR2 are MGHRA and YSYEKL.

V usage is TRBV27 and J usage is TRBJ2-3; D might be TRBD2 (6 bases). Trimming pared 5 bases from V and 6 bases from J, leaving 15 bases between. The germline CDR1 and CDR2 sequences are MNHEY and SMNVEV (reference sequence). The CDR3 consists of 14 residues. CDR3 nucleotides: TGTGCCAGCAGTCCGCGACTAGTTTGGGATACGCAGTATTTT. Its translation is CASSPRLVWDTQYF.

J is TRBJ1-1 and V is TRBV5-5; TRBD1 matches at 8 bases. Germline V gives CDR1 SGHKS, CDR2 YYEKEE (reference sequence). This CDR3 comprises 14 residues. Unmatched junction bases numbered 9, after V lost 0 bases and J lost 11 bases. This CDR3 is CASSLDRTGRNAFF. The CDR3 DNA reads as TGTGCCAGCAGCTTGGACAGGACAGGGAGAAACGCTTTCTTT.

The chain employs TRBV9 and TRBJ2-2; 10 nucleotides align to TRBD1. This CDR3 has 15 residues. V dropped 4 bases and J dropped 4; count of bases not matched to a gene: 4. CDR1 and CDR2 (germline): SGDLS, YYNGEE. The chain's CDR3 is CASSRTGGTTGELFF. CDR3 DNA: TGTGCCAGCAGCAGGACAGGGGGTACCACCGGGGAGCTGTTTTTT.

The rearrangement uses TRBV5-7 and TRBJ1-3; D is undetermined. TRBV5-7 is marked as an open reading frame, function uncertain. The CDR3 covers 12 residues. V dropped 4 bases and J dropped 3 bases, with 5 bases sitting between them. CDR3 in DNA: TGTGCCAGCAGCCTCGGTGGAAACACCATATATTTT. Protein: CASSLGGNTIYF.

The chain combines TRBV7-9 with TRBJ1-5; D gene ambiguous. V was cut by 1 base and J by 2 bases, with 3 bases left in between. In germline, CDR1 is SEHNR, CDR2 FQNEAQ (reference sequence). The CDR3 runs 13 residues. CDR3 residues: CASSLVGNQPQHF. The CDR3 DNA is TGTGCCAGCAGCTTAGTAGGCAATCAGCCCCAGCATTTT. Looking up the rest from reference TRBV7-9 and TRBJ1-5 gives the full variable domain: DTGVSQNPRHKITKRGQNVTFRCDPISEHNRLYWYRQTLGQGPEFLTYFQNEAQLEKSRLLSDRFSAERPKGSFSTLEIQRTEQGDSAMYLCASSLVGNQPQHFGDGTRLSIL.